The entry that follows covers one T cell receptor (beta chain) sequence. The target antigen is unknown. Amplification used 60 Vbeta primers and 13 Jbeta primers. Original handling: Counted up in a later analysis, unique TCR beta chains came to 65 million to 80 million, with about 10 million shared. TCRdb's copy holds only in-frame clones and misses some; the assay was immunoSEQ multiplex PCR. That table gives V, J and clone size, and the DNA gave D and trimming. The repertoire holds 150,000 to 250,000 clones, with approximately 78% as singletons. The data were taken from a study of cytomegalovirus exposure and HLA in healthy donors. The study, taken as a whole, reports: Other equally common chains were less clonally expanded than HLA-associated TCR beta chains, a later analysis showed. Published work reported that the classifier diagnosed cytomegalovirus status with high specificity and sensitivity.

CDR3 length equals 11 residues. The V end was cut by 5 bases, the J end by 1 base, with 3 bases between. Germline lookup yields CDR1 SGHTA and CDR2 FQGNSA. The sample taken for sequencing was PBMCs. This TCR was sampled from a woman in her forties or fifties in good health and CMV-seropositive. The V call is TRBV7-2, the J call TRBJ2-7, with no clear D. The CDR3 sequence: CASSLSYEQYF. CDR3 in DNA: TGTGCCAGCAGCCTATCCTACGAGCAGTACTTC.